A single sample gave rise to the 25 T cell receptor beta chains below, sequenced in a study of CD8+ T cells in alopecia areata. RNA, once extracted, was reverse transcribed into cDNA for use as the sequencing template. Assay used: immunoSEQ multiplex PCR; TCRdb lists only in-frame clones, some missing. Here the sample spans some 110,000 clones, roughly 69% being singletons. The sequencing input was CD4+ T cells sorted from blood. Receptors originate from a human donor in good health.

The V call is TRBV19, the J call TRBJ1-2; no firm D call. V was clipped by 6 bases and J by 8 bases, with 13 bases between them. This CDR3 is 12 amino acids long. CDR1 LNHDA and CDR2 SQIVND come from the germline V gene (reference sequence). CDR3 sequence (DNA): TGTGCCAGTAGCCAAGCGGTCCGGGGCTACACCTTC. It is translated as CASSQAVRGYTF.

V usage is TRBV5-4 and J usage is TRBJ2-5; D possibly corresponds to TRBD1 (7 bases). The V end lost 4 bases, the J end lost 4 bases, and 14 bases lay between the germline ends. The V gene's germline CDR1 is SGHNT and CDR2 YYREEE (reference sequence). The CDR3 extends over 14 amino acids. DNA for the CDR3: TGTGCCAGCAGCACCCAGGGGGGATCAGAGACCCAGTACTTC. Translation gives CASSTQGGSETQYF.

V gene TRBV6-5 combines with J gene TRBJ1-1; TRBD1 is a possible D gene (5 bases). The V and J ends lost 5 bases and 3 bases respectively, with 10 bases between them. Germline V lookup: CDR1 MNHEY, CDR2 SVGAGI. This CDR3 has 13 residues. The CDR3 DNA sequence: TGTGCCAGCAGTCCGGACACTTACACTGAAGCTTTCTTT. The encoded protein is CASSPDTYTEAFF.

V gene TRBV2 combines with J gene TRBJ2-4, with unresolved D. Trimming removed 3 bases from V and 0 bases from J, with 9 bases in between. The CDR3 has 15 residues. CDR1 and CDR2 from the germline V gene are SNHLY and FYNNEI. In DNA form, the CDR3 reads TGTGCCAGCAGTGACACCTACCTAGCCAAAAACATTCAGTACTTC. It is translated as CASSDTYLAKNIQYF.

The chain joins TRBV14 to TRBJ2-1; 7 bases line up with TRBD2. Germline assignment: CDR1 SGHDN and CDR2 FVKESK. Trimming removed 6 bases from V and 5 bases from J; junction bases left unmatched: 10. The CDR3 has 15 amino acids. The CDR3 region has the DNA TGTGCCAGCAGACCGCCGGGACTAAGGAACAATGAGCAGTTCTTC. Translated, it gives CASRPPGLRNNEQFF. Together with reference TRBV14 and TRBJ2-1, the CDR3 gives the full variable domain: EAGVTQFPSHSVIEKGQTVTLRCDPISGHDNLYWYRRVMGKEIKFLLHFVKESKQDESGMPNNRFLAERTGGTYSTLKVQPAELEDSGVYFCASRPPGLRNNEQFFGPGTRLTVL.

This clone was counted between two and nine times. The chain recombines TRBV29-1 with TRBJ2-7, with TRBD1 matching over 8 bases. The CDR3 consists of 12 residues. The junction had 4 bases not matched to a gene; V was cut back by 4 bases and J by 5 bases. The germline V gene encodes CDR1 SQVTM and CDR2 ANQGSEA. The chain's CDR3 is CSVGTGRNEQYF. The CDR3, as DNA: TGCAGCGTTGGGACAGGGAGGAACGAGCAGTACTTC.

This chain uses TRBV9 with TRBJ2-3; the D gene could be TRBD1 or TRBD2 (6 bases each). This CDR3 spans 15 amino acids. V was cut by 0 bases and J by 1 base, with 9 bases left in between. Germline CDR1 reads SGDLS; CDR2 reads YYNGEE. Here the CDR3 DNA reads TGTGCCAGCAGCGTAGAGGGGGGCCGCACAGATACGCAGTATTTT. It codes for CASSVEGGRTDTQYF.

The chain joins TRBV14 to TRBJ2-7; 9 nucleotides align to TRBD2. Germline-derived CDR1 and CDR2 are SGHDN and FVKESK. Trimming cost V 1 base and J 3 bases; bases outside gene matches: 7. The CDR3 is made up of 16 amino acids. The CDR3 reads CASSQVSGGGVYEQYF. The CDR3 coding sequence is TGTGCCAGCAGCCAAGTTTCCGGCGGGGGGGTCTACGAGCAGTACTTC.

The V call is TRBV18, the J call TRBJ1-2; 9 positions agree with TRBD1. The CDR3 loop spans 15 amino acids. The V segment lost 5 bases and the J segment 3 bases; nucleotides outside the gene matches: 7. Germline lookup yields CDR1 KGHSH and CDR2 LQKENI. The CDR3 spells CASSIQGAPDYGYTF. The CDR3 DNA follows: TGTGCCAGCTCAATACAGGGGGCGCCGGACTATGGCTACACCTTC.

V and J are TRBV25-1 and TRBJ2-7, with a weak D call TRBD1 (5 bases). The length of the CDR3 is 15 residues. CDR1 is MGHDK and CDR2 is SYGVNS in the germline V gene. The V and J ends lost 1 base and 6 bases respectively, with 16 bases between them. This CDR3 reads CASSEWGTGVVEQYF. The CDR3 DNA reads as TGTGCCAGCAGTGAATGGGGCACCGGAGTAGTCGAGCAGTACTTC.

This clone has a handful of counts. This chain links TRBV29-1 with TRBJ2-3, with TRBD2 as a possible D gene (5 bases). CDR1 and CDR2 from the germline V gene are SQVTM and ANQGSEA. The length of the CDR3 is 13 residues. V dropped 4 bases and J dropped 4 bases, with 12 bases sitting between them. CDR3 loop: CSVATRAADTQYF. Written as DNA, the CDR3 is TGCAGCGTTGCCACCCGAGCGGCAGATACGCAGTATTTT.

This clone was seen a single time. The V call is TRBV27, the J call TRBJ2-4; a possible D gene is TRBD1 (7 bases). This CDR3 region has 13 residues. Trimming took 5 bases from V and 15 from J, leaving 20 bases between them. Germline V gives CDR1 MNHEY, CDR2 SMNVEV (reference sequence). The CDR3: CASSARQGGKRYF. The CDR3 DNA is TGTGCCAGCAGTGCCCGACAGGGAGGAAAAAGGTACTTC.

This chain uses TRBV5-1 with TRBJ2-5; tentative D call: TRBD1 (7 bases). With 3 bases removed from V and 3 bases from J, the gap between germline ends came to 12 bases. The germline CDR1 and CDR2 sequences are SGHRS and YFSETQ. CDR3 size: 14 residues. CDR3 protein: CASSWGDREETQYF. The CDR3 DNA reads TGCGCCAGCAGCTGGGGGGACAGAGAAGAGACCCAGTACTTC. Using reference TRBV5-1 and TRBJ2-5 for the parts outside the CDR3, the full variable domain is KAGVTQTPRYLIKTRGQQVTLSCSPISGHRSVSWYQQTPGQGLQFLFEYFSETQRNKGNFPGRFSGRQFSNSRSEMNVSTLELGDSALYLCASSWGDREETQYFGPGTRLLVL.

J is TRBJ1-5 and V is TRBV11-2, with D unclear. Germline lookup yields CDR1 SGHAT and CDR2 FQNNGV. With 4 bases removed from V and 2 bases from J, the gap between germline ends came to 18 bases. The CDR3 is 17 residues long. CDR3 region: CASSSRHLTKGNQPQHF. The CDR3 coding sequence is TGTGCCAGCAGCTCCAGACACCTAACGAAGGGCAATCAGCCCCAGCATTTT.

The chain is built from TRBV29-1 and TRBJ2-1; no definite D call. Germline values: CDR1 SQVTM, CDR2 ANQGSEA. Trimming shortened V by 3 bases and J by 6 bases, and 3 bases separated the two germline ends. The CDR3 covers 10 residues. In DNA form, the CDR3 reads TGCAGCGTTGAGAGCAATGAGCAGTTCTTC. Amino acids: CSVESNEQFF.

This chain uses TRBV18 with TRBJ2-7; 7 positions agree with TRBD1. The ends lost 3 bases at V and 2 bases at J; junction bases unmatched: 7. The CDR3 runs 15 residues. Germline CDR1 and CDR2: KGHSH and LQKENI. The CDR3 spells CASSPGQAPTYEQYF. CDR3 nucleotides: TGTGCCAGCTCACCTGGACAGGCGCCCACCTACGAGCAGTACTTC.

The chain has TRBV11-2 and TRBJ2-7, with D possibly being TRBD1 or TRBD2 (5 bases each). V lost 5 bases, J lost 3 bases, and 11 bases lay in between. Per germline, CDR1 SGHAT and CDR2 FQNNGV. The CDR3 runs 13 residues. Written as DNA, the CDR3 is TGTGCCAGCAGCCGGGACGGACTCTACGAGCAGTACTTC. Protein: CASSRDGLYEQYF.

The chain uses TRBV30 and TRBJ1-4, with D hard to call. The CDR3 is made up of 13 amino acids. The V and J ends lost 4 bases and 8 bases respectively, with 14 bases between them. Germline CDR1 and CDR2: GTSNPN and SVGIG (reference sequence). The CDR3 here is CAWNLREGEKLFF. As DNA, the CDR3 is TGTGCCTGGAATCTCCGAGAAGGAGAAAAACTGTTTTTT.

The rearrangement joins TRBV15 to TRBJ2-7; D call uncertain. CDR1 is LNHNV, CDR2 YYDKDF, per germline (reference sequence). V lost 1 base to trimming and J lost 3 bases, with 13 bases between them. The CDR3 runs to 15 residues. CDR3 DNA sequence: TGTGCCACCAGCAGAGGTGGACCAGGCCACTACGAGCAGTACTTC. This codes for CATSRGGPGHYEQYF.

This clone came up a few times. V is TRBV29-1 and J is TRBJ1-1; D not certain. There are 13 residues in the CDR3. V was clipped by 4 bases and J by 0 bases, with 9 bases between them. The germline V gene encodes CDR1 SQVTM and CDR2 ANQGSEA. The CDR3 here is CSVVVQLNTEAFF. CDR3 sequence (DNA): TGCAGCGTTGTCGTCCAGTTGAACACTGAAGCTTTCTTT. The whole variable domain, remainder taken from reference TRBV29-1 and TRBJ1-1, is SAVISQKPSRDICQRGTSLTIQCQVDSQVTMMFWYRQQPGQSLTLIATANQGSEATYESGFVIDKFPISRPNLTFSTLTVSNMSPEDSSIYLCSVVVQLNTEAFFGQGTRLTVV.

The rearrangement joins TRBV19 to TRBJ2-1, with a possible D match to TRBD2 (5 bases). Per the germline V gene, CDR1 is LNHDA and CDR2 is SQIVND (reference sequence). The CDR3 runs 12 residues. The germline V and J ends were trimmed by 9 bases and 9 bases, with 15 bases remaining between them. The CDR3 is CARRVQMGEQFF. CDR3 in DNA: TGTGCCAGGAGGGTACAGATGGGTGAGCAGTTCTTC.

This rearrangement joins TRBV30 to TRBJ1-1; the D gene is possibly TRBD1 (5 bases). There are 12 residues in the CDR3. Germline V gene data show CDR1 as GTSNPN and CDR2 as SVGIG (reference sequence). Trimming removed 7 bases at V and 3 bases at J, with 12 bases between. DNA for the CDR3: TGTGCCTCCTCCAGGGTTGACACTGAAGCTTTCTTT. Its translation is CASSRVDTEAFF.

The chain joins TRBV4-1 to TRBJ2-7; D possibly corresponds to TRBD2 (6 bases). The CDR3 length is 17 residues. Trimming stripped 1 base from V and 0 bases from J, with 16 bases between. The germline gives CDR1 MGHRA, CDR2 YSYEKL. The CDR3, as DNA: TGCGCCAGCAGCCAAGCAAGTGCGGGGCCTAGCTCCTACGAGCAGTACTTC. Its translation is CASSQASAGPSSYEQYF.

Only one count was recorded for this clone. The chain uses TRBV30 and TRBJ2-5; TRBD2 matches 9 bases. J lost 5 bases, V lost 7 bases, and 11 bases had no gene match. Germline loops: CDR1 GTSNPN, CDR2 SVGIG (reference sequence). The CDR3 sequence is 14 residues long. The CDR3 reads CASNFAGGRETQYF. The CDR3 nucleotides read TGTGCCTCCAACTTCGCGGGGGGGCGCGAGACCCAGTACTTC.

This clone was detected only once. The chain joins TRBV5-1 to TRBJ2-5, with D perhaps TRBD1 (6 bases). CDR3 length: 14 amino acids. Germline values: CDR1 SGHRS, CDR2 YFSETQ. The ends were cut back, 3 bases at V and 6 bases at J, with 15 bases in the middle. The CDR3 nucleotides are TGCGCCAGCAGCTCCGCACAGGGTCCCAAGACCCAGTACTTC. Protein: CASSSAQGPKTQYF.